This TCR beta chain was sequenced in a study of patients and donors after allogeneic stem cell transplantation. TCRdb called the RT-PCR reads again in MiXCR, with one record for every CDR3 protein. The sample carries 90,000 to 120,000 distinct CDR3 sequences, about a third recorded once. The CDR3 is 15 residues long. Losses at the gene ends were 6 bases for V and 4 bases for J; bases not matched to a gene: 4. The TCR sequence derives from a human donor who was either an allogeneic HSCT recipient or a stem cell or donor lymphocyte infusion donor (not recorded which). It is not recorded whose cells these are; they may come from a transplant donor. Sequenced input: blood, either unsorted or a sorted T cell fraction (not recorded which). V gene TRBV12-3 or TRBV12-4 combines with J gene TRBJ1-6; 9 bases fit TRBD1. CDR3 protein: CASRPGQGYNSPLHF. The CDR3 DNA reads TGTGCCAGCAGGCCGGGACAGGGATATAATTCACCCCTCCACTTT.